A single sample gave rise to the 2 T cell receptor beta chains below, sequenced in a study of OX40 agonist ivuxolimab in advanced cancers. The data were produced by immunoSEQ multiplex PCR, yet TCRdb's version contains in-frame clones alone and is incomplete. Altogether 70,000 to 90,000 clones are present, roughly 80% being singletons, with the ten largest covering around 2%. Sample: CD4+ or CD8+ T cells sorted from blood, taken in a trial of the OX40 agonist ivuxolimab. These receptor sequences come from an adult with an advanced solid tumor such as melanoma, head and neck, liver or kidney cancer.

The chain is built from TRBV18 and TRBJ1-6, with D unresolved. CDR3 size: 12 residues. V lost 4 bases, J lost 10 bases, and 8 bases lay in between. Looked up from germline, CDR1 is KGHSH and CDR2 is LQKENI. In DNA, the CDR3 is TGTGCCAGCTCACAAGAGTACTCACCCCTCCACTTT. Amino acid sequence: CASSQEYSPLHF.

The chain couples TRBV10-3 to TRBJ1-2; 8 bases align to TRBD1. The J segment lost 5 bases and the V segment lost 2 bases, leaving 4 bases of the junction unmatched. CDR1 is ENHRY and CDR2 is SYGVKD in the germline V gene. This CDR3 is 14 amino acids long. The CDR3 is CAISEPGTGYGYTF. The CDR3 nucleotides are TGTGCCATCAGTGAGCCGGGGACAGGTTATGGCTACACCTTC.